Following are 12 T cell receptor beta chains from one sample sequenced in a study of tissue T cells after allogeneic stem cell transplantation. TCRdb's table, derived via immunoSEQ multiplex PCR, lists solely in-frame clones and lacks some. Of 20,000 to 25,000 clones in the sample, 69% are singletons; the top ten hold about 0.38%. Sequenced material: blood. All receptors come from a female BALB/c mouse in good health. MHC haplotype here: H2-d.

Of note for this clone: Gene names denote mouse genes. The read comes to an end 1 residue before the CDR3 does, leaving the germline J gene to fill in the end. This chain joins TRBV13-2 and TRBJ2-5, with TRBD2 identical over 11 bases. This CDR3 comprises 14 residues. Germline CDR1 and CDR2: NNHNN and SYGAGS (reference sequence). Germline trimming cut 5 bases from V and 4 bases from J; bases unmatched to any gene: 3. CDR3 loop: CASGRDWGKDTQYF. The sequenced CDR3 bases are TGTGCCAGCGGAAGGGACTGGGGGAAAGACACCCAGTAC.

About this clone: The genes and germline here are from mouse. The read terminates 1 residue before the CDR3 end, so the remaining end is supplied by the germline J gene. The V call is TRBV29, the J call TRBJ2-5; D is undetermined. Germline V gene data show CDR1 as MSHET and CDR2 as SYDVDS. The V and J ends lost 5 bases and 0 bases respectively, with 9 bases between them. This CDR3 spans 14 amino acids. This chain's CDR3 is CASSQRVNQDTQYF. The CDR3 DNA, read in part, is TGTGCTAGCAGTCAAAGGGTTAACCAAGACACCCAGTAC.

With respect to this clone: Any gene name here is a mouse gene name. The read finishes 1 residue shy of the CDR3 end, and the germline J gene is used to complete it. The V and J genes are TRBV31 and TRBJ1-6; the match to TRBD1 covers 7 bases. TRBJ1-6 is sorted into the ORF group, with uncertain function. Losses at the gene ends were 0 bases for V and 3 bases for J; bases not matched to a gene: 2. Germline V lookup: CDR1 GKSSPN, CDR2 SITVG. CDR3 length equals 15 residues. The sequenced part of the CDR3 DNA is TGTGCCTGGAGTCTCCGGGACAGCTATAATTCGCCCCTCTAC. It encodes CAWSLRDSYNSPLY. The entire CDR3 protein reads CAWSLRDSYNSPLYF.

Notes on this clone: Mouse gene names apply. The read halts 1 residue ahead of the CDR3 end, with the missing end drawn from the germline J gene. V is TRBV31 and J is TRBJ2-5; 8 bases are shared with TRBD2. V shed 0 bases, J shed 3 bases, and the junction held 2 bases outside the gene matches. The CDR3 is 14 residues long. From germline, CDR1 is GKSSPN and CDR2 SITVG. CDR3 loop: CAWSLGGAQDTQYF. CDR3 DNA, as far as it was read: TGTGCCTGGAGTCTAGGGGGGGCGCAAGACACCCAGTAC.

The sample holds a few counts of this clone. Gene names and germline refer to mouse. The CDR3 extends 1 residue past the end of the read, so its final part is completed from the germline J gene. The V gene is TRBV20, the J gene TRBJ2-7; no reliable D call. The germline gives CDR1 GFQATS, CDR2 STVNSAI. The V gene lost 5 bases and the J gene lost 0 bases, with 8 bases spanning the gap. The CDR3 totals 12 residues. The CDR3 reads CGALGSSYEQYF. CDR3 DNA (partial): TGTGGTGCTTTAGGGAGCTCCTATGAACAGTAC.

Remarks on this clone: Gene names denote mouse genes. The CDR3 goes on 1 residue after the read ends, and that part is filled in from the germline J gene. At the DNA level, this CDR3 is encoded by other sequences in the same sample as well. The gene calls are TRBV2 and TRBJ2-7, with 8 bases aligning to TRBD2. This CDR3 has 14 amino acids. Germline V gene sequence: CDR1 LGHNA, CDR2 YSYQKL. J was trimmed by 3 bases and V by 0 bases; bases with no gene match: 1. CDR3 region: CASSQDWGGYEQYF. CDR3 bases read: TGTGCCAGCAGCCAAGATTGGGGGGGCTATGAACAGTAC.

For this clone: The listed genes are named as in mouse. The read stops 1 residue short of the end of the CDR3; the missing end is completed from the germline J gene. The rearrangement joins TRBV24 to TRBJ2-1; TRBD2 matches 8 bases. CDR3 length equals 14 residues. Trimming removed 2 bases from V and 6 bases from J; junction bases left unmatched: 3. CDR1 and CDR2 from the germline V gene are KGHTA and FRNEEI. The CDR3 reads CASSLGGALAEQFF. The covered CDR3 bases are TGTGCCAGCAGTCTGGGGGGGGCGCTTGCTGAGCAGTTC.

Comment on this clone: The listed genes are named as in mouse. The CDR3 end falls 1 residue outside the read, so it is completed with the germline J gene. This sequence joins TRBV3 and TRBJ2-3; the match to TRBD1 covers 7 bases. V lost 5 bases to trimming and J lost 1 base; unmatched junction nucleotides: 3. Per germline, CDR1 SNHLY and CDR2 FYNGKV (reference sequence). The CDR3 contains 14 residues. CDR3 residues: CASSLDRGAETLYF. The part of the CDR3 DNA that was read is TGTGCCAGCAGCCTCGACAGGGGTGCAGAAACGCTGTAT.

Note on this clone: Gene names and germline match the mouse. The DNA ends 1 residue before the CDR3 does, and the rest of the CDR3 is filled in from the germline J gene. The chain uses TRBV13-3 and TRBJ2-7; a weak D match, TRBD2 (6 bases). The CDR3 is 13 amino acids. The V end lost 3 bases, the J end lost 1 base, and 8 bases lay between the germline ends. CDR1 and CDR2 (germline): NNHDY, SYVADS. Partial CDR3 DNA: TGTGCCAGCAGTGCTTGGGGGTCCTATGAACAGTAC. Its translation is CASSAWGSYEQY. The complete CDR3 reads CASSAWGSYEQYF.

This clone has a handful of counts. The gene names given are mouse names. The read ends 1 residue before the CDR3 terminus; that terminus is restored from the germline J gene. This sequence joins TRBV5 and TRBJ2-7, with 8 positions matching TRBD2. The V gene's germline CDR1 is LGHNA and CDR2 YNLKQL (reference sequence). The CDR3 covers 15 residues. J lost 4 bases, V lost 0 bases, and 5 bases had no gene match. This chain's CDR3 is CASSQDTWGVYEQYF. The sequenced part of the CDR3 DNA is TGTGCCAGCAGCCAAGATACCTGGGGGGTATATGAACAGTAC.

Only a few counts were recorded for this clone. Gene names are the mouse ones. The DNA ends 1 residue before the CDR3 does, and the rest of the CDR3 is filled in from the germline J gene. The rearrangement links TRBV13-1 to TRBJ1-3, with 8 bases matching TRBD1. The CDR3 is 14 residues long. Germline V CDR1 and CDR2: NSHNY, SYGAGN. J was trimmed by 0 bases and V by 7 bases; bases with no gene match: 3. The CDR3 bases that were read are TGTGCCAGCCGACAGGGGAATTCTGGAAATACGCTCTAT. Amino acid sequence: CASRQGNSGNTLY. The entire CDR3 is CASRQGNSGNTLYF.

Notes on this clone: Mouse names are used for the genes. The CDR3 end is not reached by the read, which stops 1 residue before it; the germline J gene fills it in. The chain uses TRBV1 and TRBJ1-1, with no clear D. V shed 2 bases and J shed 7 bases, with 5 bases lying between them. The CDR3 spans 11 residues. Looked up from germline, CDR1 is NSQYPW and CDR2 is LRSPGD (reference sequence). CDR3 DNA, as far as it was read: TGCACCTGCAGTGCACTACAAGAAGTCTTC. Encoded protein: CTCSALQEVF. The whole CDR3 protein reads CTCSALQEVFF.